This T cell receptor (beta chain) was recovered during a study of Graves' ophthalmopathy and Graves' hyperthyroidism. Amplification of the TCR beta CDR3 regions used RNA transcripts (as template). First-round RT-PCR employed HTBI primers, with a second-round multiplex PCR after it. TCRdb re-called the multiplex PCR reads with MiXCR, one entry per CDR3 protein. The sample records over 200,000 distinct CDR3 sequences, over 25% being singletons. The CDR3 is 16 residues long. Germline CDR1 and CDR2: LNHDA and SQIVND (reference sequence). With V trimmed by 10 bases and J by 1 base, 15 bases remained unmatched. This clonotype has ten or more counts.

The sequence derives from a man over 45 with Graves' ophthalmopathy. The chain carries TRBV19 and TRBJ2-5; 7 positions match TRBD2. The material sequenced was peripheral blood. DNA of the CDR3: TGTGCCACCAATACGCCAGGGTCGGGGGGCCAAGAGACCCAGTACTTC. Translated: CATNTPGSGGQETQYF.